One T cell receptor (beta chain) is described in this entry. Its target is unknown. The data are from a study of cytomegalovirus exposure and HLA in healthy donors. Findings of the study overall: Available immune exposure information covered CMV serostatus only. Most TCR sequences showed up rarely, but some public TCRs showed up in many donors. In a later analysis, at a false discovery rate of 0.05, approximately 16,000 TCR beta sequences matched HLA alleles. Researchers reported in a later analysis that a missense DCLRE1C variant was tied to TCR beta V- and J-gene trimming.

PCR amplification relied on 60 Vbeta primers (plus 13 Jbeta primers). The table came from immunoSEQ multiplex PCR; TCRdb's copy has only in-frame clones and leaves some out. In total, the table holds about 48,000 clones. The TCR comes from a male donor in good health and CMV-seropositive. Input material: PBMCs.

CDR3 sequence reads: CASSKQPGGSDNQPQHF. The CDR3 DNA reads as TGTGCCAGTAGCAAACAACCTGGAGGGAGTGATAATCAGCCCCAGCATTTT. This chain uses TRBV19 with TRBJ1-5; D call uncertain. This CDR3 region has 17 residues. Trimming removed 6 bases at V and 4 bases at J, with 22 bases between. Germline values: CDR1 LNHDA, CDR2 SQIVND (reference sequence).